This TCR beta chain was obtained from a study of blood T cell repertoires in COVID-19. About the research overall: Sources were T cells, B-cell-depleted T cells, or PBMCs; the material itself was cDNA or gDNA.

The repertoire was sequenced with immunoSEQ multiplex PCR; TCRdb's copy has only in-frame clones and lacks some. The sample consists of around 240,000 clones, roughly 79% of them appearing once. Trimming cost V 5 bases and J 12 bases; bases outside gene matches: 11. Germline values: CDR1 LNHDA, CDR2 SQIVND (reference sequence). CDR3 length: 15 residues. This TCR derives from a woman older than 75 with acute or convalescent COVID-19. The rearrangement joins TRBV19 to TRBJ2-1, with TRBD2 matching over 12 bases. The material sequenced was peripheral blood. CDR3 amino acids: CASSPGLAGRAMQFF. CDR3 DNA: TGTGCCAGTAGTCCCGGACTAGCGGGAAGGGCTATGCAGTTCTTC.